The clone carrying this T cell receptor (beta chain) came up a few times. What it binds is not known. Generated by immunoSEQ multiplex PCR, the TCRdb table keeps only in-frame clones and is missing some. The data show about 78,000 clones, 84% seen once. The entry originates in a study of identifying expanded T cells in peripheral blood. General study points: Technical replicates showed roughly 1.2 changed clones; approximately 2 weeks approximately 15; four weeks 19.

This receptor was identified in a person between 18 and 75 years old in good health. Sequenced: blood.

The CDR3 loop reads CASSLARASSYEQYF. CDR3 in DNA: TGCGCCAGCAGCCTGGCTCGGGCGTCCAGCTACGAGCAGTACTTC. V gene TRBV4-3 combines with J gene TRBJ2-7; D unresolved. V was cut by 4 bases and J by 3 bases, with 16 bases left in between. Germline CDR1 is LGHNA and CDR2 is YSLEER. CDR3 length: 15 residues.